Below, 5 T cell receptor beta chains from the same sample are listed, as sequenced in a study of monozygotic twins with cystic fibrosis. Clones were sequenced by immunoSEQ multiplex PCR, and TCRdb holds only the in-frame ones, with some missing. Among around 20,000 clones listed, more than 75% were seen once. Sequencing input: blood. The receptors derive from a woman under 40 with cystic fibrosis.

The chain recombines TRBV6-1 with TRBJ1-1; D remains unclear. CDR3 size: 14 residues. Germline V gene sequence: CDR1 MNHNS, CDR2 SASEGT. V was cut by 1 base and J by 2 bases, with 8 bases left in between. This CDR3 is CASSEVDINTEAFF. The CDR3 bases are TGTGCCAGCAGTGAAGTGGATATTAACACTGAAGCTTTCTTT.

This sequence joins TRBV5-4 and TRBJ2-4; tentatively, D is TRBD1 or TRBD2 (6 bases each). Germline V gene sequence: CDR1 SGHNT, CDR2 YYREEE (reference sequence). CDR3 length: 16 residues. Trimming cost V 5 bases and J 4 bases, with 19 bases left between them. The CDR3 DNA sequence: TGTGCCAGCAGTTCAACAGGGAGGAGGGCAAAAAACATTCAGTACTTC. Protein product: CASSSTGRRAKNIQYF.

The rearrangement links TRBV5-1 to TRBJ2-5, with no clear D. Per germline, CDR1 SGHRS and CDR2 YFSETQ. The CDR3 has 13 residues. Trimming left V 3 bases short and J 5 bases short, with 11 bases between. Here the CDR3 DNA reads TGCGCCAGCAGCTCTGGTCATGGGGAGACCCAGTACTTC. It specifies CASSSGHGETQYF. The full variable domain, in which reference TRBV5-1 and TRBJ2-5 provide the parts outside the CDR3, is KAGVTQTPRYLIKTRGQQVTLSCSPISGHRSVSWYQQTPGQGLQFLFEYFSETQRNKGNFPGRFSGRQFSNSRSEMNVSTLELGDSALYLCASSSGHGETQYFGPGTRLLVL.

The CDR3 sequence: CASSVGSRGGRDTDTQYF. As DNA, the CDR3 is TGTGCCAGCAGCGTAGGATCTCGGGGGGGCCGAGACACAGATACGCAGTATTTT. The chain links TRBV9 to TRBJ2-3; the match to TRBD2 covers 8 bases. V trimming: 0 bases; J trimming: 2 bases; junction bases outside the gene matches: 11. Germline V lookup: CDR1 SGDLS, CDR2 YYNGEE. There are 18 residues in the CDR3.

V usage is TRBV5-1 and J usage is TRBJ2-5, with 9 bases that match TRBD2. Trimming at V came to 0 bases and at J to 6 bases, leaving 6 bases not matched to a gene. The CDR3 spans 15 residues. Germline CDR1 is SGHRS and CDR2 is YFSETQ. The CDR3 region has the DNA TGCGCCAGCAGCTTGGTTGGCGGGGGGGCCCAGACCCAGTACTTC. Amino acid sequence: CASSLVGGGAQTQYF.